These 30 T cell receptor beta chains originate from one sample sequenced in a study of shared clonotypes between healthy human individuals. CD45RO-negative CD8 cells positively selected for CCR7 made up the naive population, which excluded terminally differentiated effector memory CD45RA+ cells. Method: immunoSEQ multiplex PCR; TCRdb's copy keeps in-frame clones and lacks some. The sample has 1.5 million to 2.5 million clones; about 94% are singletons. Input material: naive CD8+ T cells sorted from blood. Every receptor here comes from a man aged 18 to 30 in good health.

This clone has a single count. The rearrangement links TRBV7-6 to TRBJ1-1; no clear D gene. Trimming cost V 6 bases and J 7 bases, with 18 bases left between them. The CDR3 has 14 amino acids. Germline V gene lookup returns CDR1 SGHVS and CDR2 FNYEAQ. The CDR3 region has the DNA TGTGCCAGCAGTCCCCCTCCCAAAGAGAGTGAAGCTTTCTTT. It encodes CASSPPPKESEAFF. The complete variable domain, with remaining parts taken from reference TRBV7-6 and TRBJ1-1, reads GAGVSQSPRYKVTKRGQDVALRCDPISGHVSLYWYRQALGQGPEFLTYFNYEAQQDKSGLPNDRFSAERPEGSISTLTIQRTEQRDSAMYRCASSPPPKESEAFFGQGTRLTVV.

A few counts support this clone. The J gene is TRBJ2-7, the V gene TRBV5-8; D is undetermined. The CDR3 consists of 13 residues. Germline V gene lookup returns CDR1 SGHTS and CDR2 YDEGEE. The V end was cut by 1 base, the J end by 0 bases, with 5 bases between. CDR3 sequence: CASSLWFSYEQYF. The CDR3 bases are TGTGCCAGCAGCTTGTGGTTCTCCTACGAGCAGTACTTC.

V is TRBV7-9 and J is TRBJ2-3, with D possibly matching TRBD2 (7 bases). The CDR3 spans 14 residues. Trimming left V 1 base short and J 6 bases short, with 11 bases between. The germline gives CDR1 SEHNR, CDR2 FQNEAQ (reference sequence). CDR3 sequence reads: CASSLVGGPDTQYF. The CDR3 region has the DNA TGTGCCAGCAGCTTAGTGGGGGGGCCTGATACGCAGTATTTT. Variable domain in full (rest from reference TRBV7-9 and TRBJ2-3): DTGVSQNPRHKITKRGQNVTFRCDPISEHNRLYWYRQTLGQGPEFLTYFQNEAQLEKSRLLSDRFSAERPKGSFSTLEIQRTEQGDSAMYLCASSLVGGPDTQYFGPGTRLTVL.

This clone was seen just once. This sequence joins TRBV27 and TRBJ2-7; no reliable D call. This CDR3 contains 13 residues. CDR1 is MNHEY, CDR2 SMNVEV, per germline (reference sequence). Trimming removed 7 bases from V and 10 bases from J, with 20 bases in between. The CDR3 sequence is CASIGGDKLDQYF. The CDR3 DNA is TGTGCCAGCATCGGCGGAGATAAACTCGATCAGTACTTC.

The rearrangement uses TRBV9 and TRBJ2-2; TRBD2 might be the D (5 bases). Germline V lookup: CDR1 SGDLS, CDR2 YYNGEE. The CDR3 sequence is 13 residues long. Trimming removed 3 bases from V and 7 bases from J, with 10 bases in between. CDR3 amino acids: CASSAGMIGELFF. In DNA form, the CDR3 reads TGTGCCAGCAGCGCCGGGATGATCGGGGAGCTGTTTTTT.

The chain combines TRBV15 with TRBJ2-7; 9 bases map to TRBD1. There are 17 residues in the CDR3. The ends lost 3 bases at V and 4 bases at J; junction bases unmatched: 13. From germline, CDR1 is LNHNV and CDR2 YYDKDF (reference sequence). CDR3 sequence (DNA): TGTGCCACCAGCAGTGGAAGGGACAGGGTCATTCAGTACGAGCAGTACTTC. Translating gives CATSSGRDRVIQYEQYF. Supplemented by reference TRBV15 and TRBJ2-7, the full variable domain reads DAMVIQNPRYQVTQFGKPVTLSCSQTLNHNVMYWYQQKSSQAPKLLFHYYDKDFNNEADTPDNFQSRRPNTSFCFLDIRSPGLGDTAMYLCATSSGRDRVIQYEQYFGPGTRLTVT.

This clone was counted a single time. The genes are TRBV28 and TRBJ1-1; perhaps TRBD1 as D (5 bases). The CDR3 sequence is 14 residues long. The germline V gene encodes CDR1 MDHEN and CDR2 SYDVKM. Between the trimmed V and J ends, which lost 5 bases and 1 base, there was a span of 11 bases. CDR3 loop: CASSPDGANTEAFF. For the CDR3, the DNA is TGTGCCAGCAGTCCCGACGGGGCGAACACTGAAGCTTTCTTT.

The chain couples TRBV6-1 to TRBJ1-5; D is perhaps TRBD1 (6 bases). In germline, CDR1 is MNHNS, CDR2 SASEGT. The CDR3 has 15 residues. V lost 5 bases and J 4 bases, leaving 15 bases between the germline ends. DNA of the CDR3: TGTGCCAGCAGTTCGCAGGGGTGGGGGAATCAGCCCCAGCATTTT. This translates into CASSSQGWGNQPQHF.

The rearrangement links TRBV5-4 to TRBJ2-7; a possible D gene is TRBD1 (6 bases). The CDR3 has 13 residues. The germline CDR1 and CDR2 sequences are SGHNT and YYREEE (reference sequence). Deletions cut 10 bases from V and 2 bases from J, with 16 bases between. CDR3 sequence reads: CAFLWGPTYEQYF. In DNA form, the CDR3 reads TGTGCCTTTCTTTGGGGGCCTACCTACGAGCAGTACTTC.

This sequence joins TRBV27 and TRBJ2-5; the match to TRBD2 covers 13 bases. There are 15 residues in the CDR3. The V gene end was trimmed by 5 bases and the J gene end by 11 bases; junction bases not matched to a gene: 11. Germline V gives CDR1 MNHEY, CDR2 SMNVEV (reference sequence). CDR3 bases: TGTGCCAGCAGTCCCGGGACTAGCGGGACCTTAGATCAGTACTTC. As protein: CASSPGTSGTLDQYF.

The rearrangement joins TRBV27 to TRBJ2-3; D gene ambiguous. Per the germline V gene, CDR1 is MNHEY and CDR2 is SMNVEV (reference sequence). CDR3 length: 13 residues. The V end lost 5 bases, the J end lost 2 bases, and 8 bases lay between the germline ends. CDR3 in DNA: TGTGCCAGCAGTCAAGGCGACACAGATACGCAGTATTTT. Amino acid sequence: CASSQGDTDTQYF.

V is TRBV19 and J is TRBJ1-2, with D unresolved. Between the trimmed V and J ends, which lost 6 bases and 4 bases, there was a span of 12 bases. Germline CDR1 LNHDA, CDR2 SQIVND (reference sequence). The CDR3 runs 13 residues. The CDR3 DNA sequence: TGTGCCAGTAGCCCCTCGGTATTCTATGGCTACACCTTC. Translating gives CASSPSVFYGYTF. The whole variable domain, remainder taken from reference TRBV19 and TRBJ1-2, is DGGITQSPKYLFRKEGQNVTLSCEQNLNHDAMYWYRQDPGQGLRLIYYSQIVNDFQKGDIAEGYSVSREKKESFPLTVTSAQKNPTAFYLCASSPSVFYGYTFGSGTRLTVV.

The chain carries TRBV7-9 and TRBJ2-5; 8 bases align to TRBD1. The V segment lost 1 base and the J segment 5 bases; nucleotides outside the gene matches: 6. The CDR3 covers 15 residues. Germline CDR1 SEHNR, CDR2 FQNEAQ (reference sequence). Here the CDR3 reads CASSLEGRGRETQYF. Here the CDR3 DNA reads TGTGCCAGCAGCTTAGAGGGCAGGGGGCGTGAGACCCAGTACTTC. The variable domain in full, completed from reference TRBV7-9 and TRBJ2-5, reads DTGVSQNPRHKITKRGQNVTFRCDPISEHNRLYWYRQTLGQGPEFLTYFQNEAQLEKSRLLSDRFSAERPKGSFSTLEIQRTEQGDSAMYLCASSLEGRGRETQYFGPGTRLLVL.

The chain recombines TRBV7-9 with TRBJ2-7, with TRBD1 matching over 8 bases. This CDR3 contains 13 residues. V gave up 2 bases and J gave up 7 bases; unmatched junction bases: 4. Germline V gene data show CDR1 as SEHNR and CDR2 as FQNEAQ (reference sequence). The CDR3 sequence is CASSLSTGGEQYF. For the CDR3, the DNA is TGTGCCAGCAGCTTATCTACAGGGGGAGAGCAGTACTTC.

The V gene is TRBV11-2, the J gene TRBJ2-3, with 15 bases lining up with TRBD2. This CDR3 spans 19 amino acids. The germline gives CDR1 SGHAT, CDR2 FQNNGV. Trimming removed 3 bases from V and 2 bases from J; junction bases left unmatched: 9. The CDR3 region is CASSFNPGTSGRITDTQYF. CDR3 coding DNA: TGTGCCAGCAGCTTTAATCCTGGGACTAGCGGGAGGATCACAGATACGCAGTATTTT.

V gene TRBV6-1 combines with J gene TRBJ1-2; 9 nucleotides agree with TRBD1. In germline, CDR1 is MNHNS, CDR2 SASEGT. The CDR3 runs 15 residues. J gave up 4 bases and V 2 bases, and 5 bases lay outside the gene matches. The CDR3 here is CASSEYRGPPYGYTF. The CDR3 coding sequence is TGTGCCAGCAGTGAATACAGGGGGCCTCCCTATGGCTACACCTTC.

The CDR3 nucleotides read TGTGCCTGGACCCGACAGGGGGCCAACTATGGCTACACCTTC. Protein product: CAWTRQGANYGYTF. The chain recombines TRBV30 with TRBJ1-2, with 10 bases aligning to TRBD1. Germline V gene data show CDR1 as GTSNPN and CDR2 as SVGIG (reference sequence). This CDR3 comprises 14 residues. The J segment lost 2 bases and the V segment lost 4 bases, leaving 4 bases of the junction unmatched. The full variable domain, in which reference TRBV30 and TRBJ1-2 provide the parts outside the CDR3, is SQTIHQWPATLVQPVGSPLSLECTVEGTSNPNLYWYRQAAGRGLQLLFYSVGIGQISSEVPQNLSASRPQDRQFILSSKKLLLSDSGFYLCAWTRQGANYGYTFGSGTRLTVV.

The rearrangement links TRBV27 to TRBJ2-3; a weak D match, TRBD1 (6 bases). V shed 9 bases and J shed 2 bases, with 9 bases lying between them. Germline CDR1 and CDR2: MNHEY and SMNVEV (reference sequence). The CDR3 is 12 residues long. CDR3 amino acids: CARGQPTDTQYF. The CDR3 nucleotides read TGTGCCAGAGGACAGCCCACAGATACGCAGTATTTT.

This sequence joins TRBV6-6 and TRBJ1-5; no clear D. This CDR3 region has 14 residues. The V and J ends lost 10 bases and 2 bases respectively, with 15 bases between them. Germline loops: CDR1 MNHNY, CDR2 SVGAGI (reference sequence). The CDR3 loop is CATTIDIGNQPQHF. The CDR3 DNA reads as TGTGCCACCACCATTGACATAGGCAATCAGCCCCAGCATTTT.

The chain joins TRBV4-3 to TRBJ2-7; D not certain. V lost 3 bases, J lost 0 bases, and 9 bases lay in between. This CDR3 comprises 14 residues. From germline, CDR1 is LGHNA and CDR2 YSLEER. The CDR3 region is CASSQGRNSYEQYF. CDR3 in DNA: TGCGCCAGCAGCCAGGGCAGGAACTCCTACGAGCAGTACTTC.

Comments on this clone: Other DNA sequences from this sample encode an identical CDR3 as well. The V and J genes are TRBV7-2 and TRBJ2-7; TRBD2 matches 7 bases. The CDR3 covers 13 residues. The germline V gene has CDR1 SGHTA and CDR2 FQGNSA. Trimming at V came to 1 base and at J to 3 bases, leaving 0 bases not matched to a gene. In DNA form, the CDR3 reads TGTGCCAGCAGCTTAGGCGGGGGCTACGAGCAGTACTTC. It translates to CASSLGGGYEQYF.

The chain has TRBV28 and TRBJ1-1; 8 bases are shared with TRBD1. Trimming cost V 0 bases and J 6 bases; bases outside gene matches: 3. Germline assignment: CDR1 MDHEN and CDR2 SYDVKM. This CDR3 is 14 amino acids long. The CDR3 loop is CASSLWGQVAEAFF. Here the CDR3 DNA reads TGTGCCAGCAGTTTATGGGGACAGGTTGCTGAAGCTTTCTTT.

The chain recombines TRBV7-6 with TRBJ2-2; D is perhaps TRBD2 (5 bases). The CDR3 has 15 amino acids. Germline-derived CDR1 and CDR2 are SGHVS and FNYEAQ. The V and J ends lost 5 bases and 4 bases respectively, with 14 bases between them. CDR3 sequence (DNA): TGTGCCAGCAGCACGGCTAGCCTTGGCACCGGGGAGCTGTTTTTT. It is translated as CASSTASLGTGELFF.

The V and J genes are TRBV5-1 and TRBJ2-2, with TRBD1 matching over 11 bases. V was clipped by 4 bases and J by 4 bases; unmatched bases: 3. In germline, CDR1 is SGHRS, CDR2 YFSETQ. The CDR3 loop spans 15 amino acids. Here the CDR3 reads CASSLDRGPTGELFF. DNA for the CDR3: TGCGCCAGCAGCCTGGACAGGGGGCCCACCGGGGAGCTGTTTTTT.

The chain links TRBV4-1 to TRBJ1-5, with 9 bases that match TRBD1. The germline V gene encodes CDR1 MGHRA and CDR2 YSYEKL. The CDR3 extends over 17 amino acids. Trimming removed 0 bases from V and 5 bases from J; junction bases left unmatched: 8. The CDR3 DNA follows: TGCGCCAGCAGCCAAGAATCCGGGACAGGGAGTCATCAGCCCCAGCATTTT. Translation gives CASSQESGTGSHQPQHF.

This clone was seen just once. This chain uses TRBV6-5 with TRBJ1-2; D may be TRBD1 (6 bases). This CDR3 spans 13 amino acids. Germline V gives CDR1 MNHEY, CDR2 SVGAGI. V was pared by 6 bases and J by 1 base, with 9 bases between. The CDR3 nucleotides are TGTGCCAGCAGCGCGGACAGTAACTATGGCTACACCTTC. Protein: CASSADSNYGYTF.

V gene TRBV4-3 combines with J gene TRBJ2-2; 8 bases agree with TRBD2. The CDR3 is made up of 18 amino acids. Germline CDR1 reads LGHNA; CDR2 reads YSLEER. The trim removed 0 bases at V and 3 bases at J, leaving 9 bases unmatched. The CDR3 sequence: CASSQDGTSITDTGELFF. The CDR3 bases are TGCGCCAGCAGCCAAGATGGGACTAGTATTACGGACACCGGGGAGCTGTTTTTT.

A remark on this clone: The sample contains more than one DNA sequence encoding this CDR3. CDR3 sequence reads: CASGLGTSYEQYF. CDR3 bases: TGTGCTAGTGGTTTGGGGACCTCCTACGAGCAGTACTTC. The genes are TRBV12-5 and TRBJ2-7; D remains ambiguous. V was shortened by 1 base and J by 0 bases, with 4 bases between the two germline ends. Germline assignment: CDR1 LGHNT and CDR2 FRNRAP. The CDR3 length is 13 residues. The variable domain in full, with the rest retrieved from reference TRBV12-5 and TRBJ2-7, is DARVTQTPRHKVTEMGQEVTMRCQPILGHNTVFWYRQTMMQGLELLAYFRNRAPLDDSGMPKDRFSAEMPDATLATLKIQPSEPRDSAVYFCASGLGTSYEQYFGPGTRLTVT.

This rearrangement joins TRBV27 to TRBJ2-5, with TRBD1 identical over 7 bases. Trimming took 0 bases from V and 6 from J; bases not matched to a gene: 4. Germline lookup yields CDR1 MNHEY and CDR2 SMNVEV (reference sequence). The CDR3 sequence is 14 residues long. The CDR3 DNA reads TGTGCCAGCAGTTTATCCCCGACAGGGAAGACCCAGTACTTC. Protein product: CASSLSPTGKTQYF.

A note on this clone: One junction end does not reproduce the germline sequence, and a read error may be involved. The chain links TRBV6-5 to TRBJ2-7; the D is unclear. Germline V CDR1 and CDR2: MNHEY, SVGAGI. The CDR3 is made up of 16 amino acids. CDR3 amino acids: CASSSQAESFSNEQYF. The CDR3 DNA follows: TGTGCCAGCAGTTCCCAAGCAGAGTCGTTCTCCAACGAGCAGTACTTC.